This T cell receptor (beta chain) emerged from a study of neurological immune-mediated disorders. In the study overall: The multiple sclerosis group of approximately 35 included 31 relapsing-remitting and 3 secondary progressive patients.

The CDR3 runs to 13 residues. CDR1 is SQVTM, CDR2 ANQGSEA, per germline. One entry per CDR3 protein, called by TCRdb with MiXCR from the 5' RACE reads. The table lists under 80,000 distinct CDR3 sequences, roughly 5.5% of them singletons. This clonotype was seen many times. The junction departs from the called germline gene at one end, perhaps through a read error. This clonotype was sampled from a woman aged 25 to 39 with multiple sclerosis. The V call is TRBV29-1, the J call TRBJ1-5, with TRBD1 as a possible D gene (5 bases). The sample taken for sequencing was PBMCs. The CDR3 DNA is TGCAGCGTTGTTCAAGGGGTAGGTCAGCCCCAGAATTTT. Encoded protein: CSVVQGVGQPQNF.